This record concerns one T cell receptor (beta chain) sequence. The antigen is unknown. The PCR contained 60 Vbeta and 13 Jbeta primers. Using immunoSEQ multiplex PCR, the repertoire was profiled, and TCRdb retains in-frame clones only, with some absent. This table has about 150,000 clones, around 60% appearing once. This sample is drawn from a study of cytomegalovirus exposure and HLA in healthy donors. Study background: Most genotyped donors, around 78% of 300 to 400, had Caucasian-associated genetic ancestry. Study results and limitations: Most TCR sequences proved rare, with some public TCRs found in many donors. In a later analysis, several top co-occurrence clusters appeared linked to parvovirus B19, influenza, CMV and Epstein-Barr virus.

V was clipped by 7 bases and J by 0 bases; unmatched bases: 8. The germline gives CDR1 SQVTM, CDR2 ANQGSEA. CDR3 size: 14 residues. The sequenced material came from PBMCs. The chain uses TRBV29-1 and TRBJ1-1, with 7 nucleotides matching TRBD1. This receptor was identified in a woman aged 60-75 years in good health and CMV-seropositive. CDR3 in amino acids: CSAAARGMNTEAFF. In DNA, the CDR3 is TGCAGCGCTGCAGCCAGGGGGATGAACACTGAAGCTTTCTTT.